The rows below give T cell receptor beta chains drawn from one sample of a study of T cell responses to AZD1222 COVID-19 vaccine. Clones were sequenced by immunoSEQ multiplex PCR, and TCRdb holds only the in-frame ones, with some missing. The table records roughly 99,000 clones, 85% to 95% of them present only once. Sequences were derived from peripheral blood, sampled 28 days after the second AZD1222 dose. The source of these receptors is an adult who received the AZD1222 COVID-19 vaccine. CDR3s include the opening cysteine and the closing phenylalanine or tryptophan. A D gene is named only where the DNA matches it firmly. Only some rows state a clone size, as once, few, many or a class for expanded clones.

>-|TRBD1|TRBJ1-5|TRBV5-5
CASSPGGGLSNQPQHF
TGTGCCAGCTCCCCAGGGGGCGGCCTAAGCAATCAGCCCCAGCATTTT
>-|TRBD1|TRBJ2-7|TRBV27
CASSPWDSSYEQYF
TGTGCCAGCAGTCCCTGGGACAGCAGTTACGAGCAGTACTTC
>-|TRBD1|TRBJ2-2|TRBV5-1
CASSLGTGTGELFF
TGCGCCAGCAGCTTGGGGACAGGGACCGGGGAGCTGTTTTTT
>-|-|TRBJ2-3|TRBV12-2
CASRSGPGGGDTDTQYF
TGTGCAAGTCGCTCGGGCCCGGGCGGGGGGGACACAGATACGCAGTATTTT
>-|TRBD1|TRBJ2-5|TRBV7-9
CASSVRQGPQETQYF
TGTGCCAGCAGCGTAAGACAGGGGCCCCAAGAGACCCAGTACTTC
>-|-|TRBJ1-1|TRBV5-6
CASSRLGTEAFF
TGTGCCAGCAGCCGATTAGGCACTGAAGCTTTCTTT
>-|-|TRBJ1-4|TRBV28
CASSFARREKLFF
TGTGCCAGCAGTTTTGCCAGACGTGAAAAACTGTTTTTT
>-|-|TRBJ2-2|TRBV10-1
CASLQGGGGELFF
TGCGCCAGCCTGCAGGGAGGGGGCGGGGAGCTGTTTTTT
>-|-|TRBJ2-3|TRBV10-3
CATQVEYPTDTQYF
TGTGCCACTCAAGTCGAATACCCCACAGATACGCAGTATTTT
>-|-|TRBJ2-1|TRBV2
CASTDGGRGRSNEQFF
TGTGCCAGCACCGATGGGGGGCGGGGGCGATCCAATGAGCAGTTCTTC
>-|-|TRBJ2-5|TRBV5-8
CASSLYPLQTQYF
TGTGCCAGCAGCTTGTACCCGCTGCAGACCCAGTACTTC
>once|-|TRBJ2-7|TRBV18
CASSPRGSLYEQYF
TGTGCCAGCTCACCACGGGGGAGTCTCTACGAGCAGTACTTC
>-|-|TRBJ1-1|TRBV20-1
CSASWNTEAFF
TGCAGTGCTAGCTGGAACACTGAAGCTTTCTTT
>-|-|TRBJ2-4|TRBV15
CATSKKALAKNIQYF
TGTGCCACCAGCAAGAAGGCACTAGCCAAAAACATTCAGTACTTC
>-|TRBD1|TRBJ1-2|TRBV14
CASSRGTGQTYGYTF
TGTGCCAGCAGCCGAGGGACAGGGCAAACTTATGGCTACACCTTC
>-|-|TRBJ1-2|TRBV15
CATSSGTNYGYTF
TGTGCCACCAGCTCAGGGACCAACTATGGCTACACCTTC
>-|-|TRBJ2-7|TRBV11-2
CASSIGGGTLWEQYF
TGTGCCAGCAGCATTGGGGGTGGAACATTGTGGGAGCAGTACTTC
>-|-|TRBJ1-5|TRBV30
CAWATQGNQPQHF
TGTGCCTGGGCCACACAGGGCAATCAGCCCCAGCATTTT
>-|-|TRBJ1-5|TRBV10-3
CAISGGYGNQPQHF
TGTGCCATCAGTGGGGGATATGGCAATCAGCCCCAGCATTTT
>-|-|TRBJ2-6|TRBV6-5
CASRSWVSGANVLTF
TGTGCCAGCAGAAGTTGGGTCTCTGGGGCCAACGTCCTGACTTTC
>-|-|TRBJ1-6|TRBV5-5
CASSLMGINSPLHF
TGTGCCAGCAGCTTGATGGGGATTAATTCACCCCTCCACTTT
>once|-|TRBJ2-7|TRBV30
CAWSATGLRDEQYF
TGTGCCTGGAGCGCCACAGGGTTGAGGGACGAGCAGTACTTC
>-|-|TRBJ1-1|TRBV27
CASSLRQGRYTEAFF
TGTGCCAGCAGTTTAAGGCAGGGACGATACACTGAAGCTTTCTTT
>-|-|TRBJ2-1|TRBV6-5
CASRGATYNEQFF
TGTGCCAGCCGGGGGGCCACCTACAATGAGCAGTTCTTC
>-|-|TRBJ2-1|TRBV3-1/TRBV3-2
CASSLGTGYNEQFF
TGTGCCAGCAGCCTCGGGACGGGATACAATGAGCAGTTCTTC
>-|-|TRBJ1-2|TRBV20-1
CSASHRPGYTF
TGCAGTGCTAGTCACAGGCCTGGCTACACCTTC
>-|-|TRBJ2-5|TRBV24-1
CATSDRPRGGRETQYF
TGTGCCACCAGTGATCGACCTAGGGGGGGACGGGAGACCCAGTACTTC
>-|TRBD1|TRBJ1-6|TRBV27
CASSGGQYNSPLHF
TGTGCCAGCAGTGGGGGACAGTATAATTCACCCCTCCACTTT
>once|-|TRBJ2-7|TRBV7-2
CASSLGVSLEQYF
TGTGCCAGCAGCTTAGGGGTATCTCTCGAGCAGTACTTC
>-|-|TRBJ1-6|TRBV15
CATSTRGDSPLHF
TGTGCCACCAGCACACGGGGTGATTCACCCCTCCACTTT
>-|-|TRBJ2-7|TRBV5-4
CASSPQDGREQYF
TGTGCCAGCAGCCCGCAAGATGGACGCGAGCAGTACTTC
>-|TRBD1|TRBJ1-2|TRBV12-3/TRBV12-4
CASSLDRGHGYTF
TGTGCCAGCAGCCTGGACAGGGGACATGGCTACACCTTC
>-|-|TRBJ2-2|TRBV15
CATSRDLDQVNTGELFF
TGTGCCACCAGCAGAGATCTTGACCAGGTCAACACCGGGGAGCTGTTTTTT
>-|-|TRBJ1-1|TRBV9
CASSVGPGAGEAFF
TGTGCCAGCAGCGTAGGCCCCGGGGCAGGTGAAGCTTTCTTT
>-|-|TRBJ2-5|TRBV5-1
CASSLAPMETQYF
TGCGCCAGCAGCTTGGCCCCGATGGAGACCCAGTACTTC
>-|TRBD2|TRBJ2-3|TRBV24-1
CATSERGVSTDTQYF
TGTGCCACCAGTGAGCGGGGGGTGAGCACAGATACGCAGTATTTT
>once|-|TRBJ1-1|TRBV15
CATSRATGDYMNTEAFF
TGTGCCACCAGCAGAGCGACAGGCGACTACATGAACACTGAAGCTTTCTTT
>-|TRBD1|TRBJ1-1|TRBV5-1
CASSIPTGDEAFF
TGCGCCAGCAGCATACCGACAGGGGATGAAGCTTTCTTT
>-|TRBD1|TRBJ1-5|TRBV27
CASSYRGLGQPQHF
TGTGCCAGCAGTTACAGGGGGCTTGGGCAGCCCCAGCATTTT
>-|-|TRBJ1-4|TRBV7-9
CASSLAGWGNEKLFF
TGTGCCAGCAGCTTAGCTGGTTGGGGTAATGAAAAACTGTTTTTT
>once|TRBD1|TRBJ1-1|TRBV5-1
CASRRTGTGDTETFF
TGCGCCAGCAGGCGTACCGGGACAGGGGACACTGAAACTTTCTTT
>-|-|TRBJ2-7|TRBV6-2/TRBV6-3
CASSYSGISYEQYF
TGTGCCAGCAGTTACTCCGGCATCTCCTACGAGCAGTACTTC
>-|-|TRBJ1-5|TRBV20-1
CSASERANQPQHF
TGCAGTGCTAGTGAACGGGCCAATCAGCCCCAGCATTTT
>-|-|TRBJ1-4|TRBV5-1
CASSFDSSTNEKLFF
TGCGCCAGCAGCTTCGACAGCTCAACTAATGAAAAACTGTTTTTT
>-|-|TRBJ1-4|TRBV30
CAWRVRGRNEKLFF
TGTGCCTGGAGAGTAAGAGGACGGAATGAAAAACTGTTTTTT
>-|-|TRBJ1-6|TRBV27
CASSPRPTVNNSPLHF
TGTGCCAGCTCTCCAAGACCGACAGTAAATAATTCACCCCTCCACTTT
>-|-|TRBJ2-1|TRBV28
CASSPPGGHNEQFF
TGTGCCAGCAGTCCGCCGGGGGGCCACAATGAGCAGTTCTTC
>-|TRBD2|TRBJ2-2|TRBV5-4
CASSRLWTSGSPGELFF
TGTGCCAGCAGCAGACTTTGGACTAGCGGGAGTCCCGGGGAGCTGTTTTTT
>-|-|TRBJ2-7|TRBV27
CASSPDPFLPGTPASEQYF
TGTGCCAGCAGCCCGGATCCCTTCCTCCCCGGGACGCCGGCCTCCGAGCAGTACTTC
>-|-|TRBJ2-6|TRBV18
CASSPGHSDGGANVLTF
TGTGCCAGCTCGCCGGGACATTCCGATGGAGGGGCCAACGTCCTGACTTTC
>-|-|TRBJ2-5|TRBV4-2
CASSPVAGLRETQYF
TGTGCCAGCAGCCCAGTCGCGGGGCTTAGGGAGACCCAGTACTTC
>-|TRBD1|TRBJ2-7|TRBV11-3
CASSSGQGREQYF
TGTGCCAGCAGCTCTGGACAGGGGAGGGAGCAGTACTTC
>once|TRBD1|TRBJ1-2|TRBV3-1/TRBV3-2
CASSRKGQFNYGYTF
TGTGCCAGCAGCCGCAAGGGACAGTTTAACTATGGCTACACCTTC
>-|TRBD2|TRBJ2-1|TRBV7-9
CASSSRLAGFDEQFF
TGTGCCAGCAGCTCGAGACTAGCGGGATTCGATGAGCAGTTCTTC